A single sample is the source of the 23 T cell receptor beta chains below, sequenced in a study of T cell responses to AZD1222 COVID-19 vaccine. The assay was immunoSEQ multiplex PCR, and TCRdb's table has in-frame clones only and misses some. The sample yields 90,000 to 130,000 clones, 80% to 90% seen once. Sequences were derived from peripheral blood, sampled 28 days after the second AZD1222 dose. The receptor set was obtained from an adult who received the AZD1222 COVID-19 vaccine.

This chain connects TRBV7-7 to TRBJ2-3; perhaps TRBD1 as D (5 bases). Germline-derived CDR1 and CDR2 are SSHAT and FNYEAQ (reference sequence). V was cut by 4 bases and J by 3 bases, with 14 bases left in between. This CDR3 is built from 15 residues. The CDR3 nucleotides read TGTGCCAGCAGCTGGACAAACGCTCTTACAGATACGCAGTATTTT. This sequence encodes CASSWTNALTDTQYF.

This clone was seen a single time. The chain carries TRBV2 and TRBJ1-2; D gene ambiguous. CDR1 and CDR2 (germline): SNHLY, FYNNEI. Trimming left V 4 bases short and J 6 bases short, with 3 bases between. CDR3 length: 10 amino acids. CDR3 in DNA: TGTGCCAGCAGTGTGCATGGCTACACCTTC. It encodes CASSVHGYTF.

The J gene is TRBJ2-1, the V gene TRBV7-2; 8 nucleotides line up with TRBD2. This CDR3 contains 15 residues. Unmatched junction bases numbered 11, after V lost 5 bases and J lost 8 bases. The germline V gene encodes CDR1 SGHTA and CDR2 FQGNSA. The CDR3: CASSAAPGTSYEQFF. CDR3 DNA sequence: TGTGCCAGCAGCGCCGCCCCAGGGACTAGTTATGAGCAGTTCTTC.

The rearrangement joins TRBV30 to TRBJ1-5; no reliable D call. The CDR3 spans 13 residues. Germline V gene lookup returns CDR1 GTSNPN and CDR2 SVGIG (reference sequence). V lost 0 bases and J 3 bases, leaving 6 bases between the germline ends. This CDR3 reads CAWSVRNNQPQHF. The CDR3 DNA reads as TGTGCCTGGAGTGTTAGGAACAATCAGCCCCAGCATTTT.

The chain combines TRBV4-2 with TRBJ1-2; D might be TRBD1 (5 bases). Germline values: CDR1 LGHNA, CDR2 YNFKEQ. CDR3 length equals 16 residues. V was pared by 1 base and J by 3 bases, with 15 bases between. DNA for the CDR3: TGTGCCAGCAGCCAAGTGGACACGGCAGAATACTATGGCTACACCTTC. Translation: CASSQVDTAEYYGYTF.

Here the CDR3 reads CATVAGGSYNEQFF. CDR3 bases: TGTGCCACCGTAGCGGGGGGCTCCTACAATGAGCAGTTCTTC. The chain carries TRBV7-9 and TRBJ2-1, with 10 bases that match TRBD2. The CDR3 consists of 14 residues. Germline CDR1 is SEHNR and CDR2 is FQNEAQ (reference sequence). J lost 0 bases, V lost 10 bases, and 3 bases had no gene match.

DNA of the CDR3: TGTGCCAGCAGCTTAGAGGGGGGGCAGCCCCAGCATTTT. It translates to CASSLEGGQPQHF. The chain joins TRBV7-6 to TRBJ1-5, with D possibly TRBD1 on 6 matching bases. Trimming took off 1 base at V and 7 bases at J, with 8 bases between the two ends. Germline V gene lookup returns CDR1 SGHVS and CDR2 FNYEAQ. The CDR3 extends over 13 amino acids.

This chain links TRBV19 with TRBJ2-1, with D unclear. The CDR3 covers 15 residues. Per the germline V gene, CDR1 is LNHDA and CDR2 is SQIVND (reference sequence). V was trimmed by 0 bases and J by 0 bases, leaving 6 bases between them. The CDR3 loop is CASSIDRSSYNEQFF. CDR3 in DNA: TGTGCCAGTAGTATAGACAGGAGCTCCTACAATGAGCAGTTCTTC.

The J gene is TRBJ2-3, the V gene TRBV5-1; 12 nucleotides line up with TRBD2. CDR1 SGHRS and CDR2 YFSETQ come from the germline V gene. This CDR3 has 14 residues. Germline trimming cut 4 bases from V and 6 bases from J; bases unmatched to any gene: 3. CDR3 DNA: TGCGCCAGCAGCCCCGGGACTAGCGGGGATACGCAGTATTTT. Translating gives CASSPGTSGDTQYF. The entire variable domain, with the rest obtained from reference TRBV5-1 and TRBJ2-3, is as follows: KAGVTQTPRYLIKTRGQQVTLSCSPISGHRSVSWYQQTPGQGLQFLFEYFSETQRNKGNFPGRFSGRQFSNSRSEMNVSTLELGDSALYLCASSPGTSGDTQYFGPGTRLTVL.

This chain uses TRBV29-1 with TRBJ2-5; the D is unclear. The CDR3 runs 12 residues. Per germline, CDR1 SQVTM and CDR2 ANQGSEA. V was pared by 3 bases and J by 1 base, with 6 bases between. The CDR3 nucleotides read TGCAGCGTTGATCGGGCCCAAGAGACCCAGTACTTC. This encodes CSVDRAQETQYF.

The CDR3 nucleotides read TGTGCCAGCTCACCAAGAGGCGGGGGGGGCACAGATACGCAGTATTTT. It yields the protein CASSPRGGGGTDTQYF. The V gene is TRBV18, the J gene TRBJ2-3; 9 bases match TRBD2. Looked up from germline, CDR1 is KGHSH and CDR2 is LQKENI. The trim removed 2 bases at V and 1 base at J, leaving 4 bases unmatched. The CDR3 length is 16 residues.

CDR3 sequence (DNA): TGTGCCAGTAAGACTAGCGACGACAATGAGCAGTTCTTC. The encoded protein is CASKTSDDNEQFF. The genes are TRBV28 and TRBJ2-1; 8 bases map to TRBD2. Germline V gene sequence: CDR1 MDHEN, CDR2 SYDVKM. The V segment lost 9 bases and the J segment 5 bases; nucleotides outside the gene matches: 6. The CDR3 is 13 residues long.

This clone was recorded only once. The chain uses TRBV29-1 and TRBJ1-2, with unresolved D. CDR1 SQVTM and CDR2 ANQGSEA come from the germline V gene. The V and J ends lost 0 bases and 3 bases respectively, with 5 bases between them. The CDR3 spans 12 residues. Here the CDR3 DNA reads TGCAGCGTTGAAGAACAGTACTATGGCTACACCTTC. This gives the protein CSVEEQYYGYTF.

The chain joins TRBV27 to TRBJ1-5, with a weak D call TRBD1 (6 bases). The CDR3 is made up of 15 amino acids. Trimming stripped 5 bases from V and 7 bases from J, with 18 bases between. The germline CDR1 and CDR2 sequences are MNHEY and SMNVEV (reference sequence). CDR3 amino acids: CASSPRGAPGQPQHF. The CDR3 DNA follows: TGTGCCAGCAGTCCCCGGGGGGCCCCAGGCCAGCCCCAGCATTTT.

The chain joins TRBV4-1 to TRBJ1-1, with unresolved D. This CDR3 region has 15 residues. V was pared by 7 bases and J by 0 bases, with 15 bases between. Germline V gene data show CDR1 as MGHRA and CDR2 as YSYEKL. CDR3 sequence reads: CASTLSAGMNTEAFF. For the CDR3, the DNA is TGCGCCAGCACCCTTTCCGCGGGAATGAACACTGAAGCTTTCTTT.

The rearrangement links TRBV5-1 to TRBJ2-3; D gene ambiguous. The germline V gene encodes CDR1 SGHRS and CDR2 YFSETQ. CDR3 length: 14 amino acids. The V and J ends lost 0 bases and 3 bases respectively, with 8 bases between them. The DNA of the CDR3 is TGCGCCAGCAGCTTGGCCACAGCGACAGATACGCAGTATTTT. It is translated as CASSLATATDTQYF.

This chain uses TRBV4-2 with TRBJ1-4; 7 positions match TRBD1. There are 15 residues in the CDR3. With V trimmed by 0 bases and J by 8 bases, 6 bases remained unmatched. From germline, CDR1 is LGHNA and CDR2 YNFKEQ. CDR3 protein: CASSQEYRGGEKLFF. The CDR3 DNA reads TGTGCCAGCAGCCAAGAATACAGGGGAGGAGAAAAACTGTTTTTT.

The chain has TRBV5-1 and TRBJ2-5; D gene uncertain. The V gene lost 0 bases and the J gene lost 0 bases, with 12 bases spanning the gap. The CDR3 has 16 residues. The germline CDR1 and CDR2 sequences are SGHRS and YFSETQ. The DNA for the CDR3 is TGCGCCAGCAGCTTGGGAGTCAATTACAACCAAGAGACCCAGTACTTC. It codes for CASSLGVNYNQETQYF. Based on the CDR3 plus reference TRBV5-1 and TRBJ2-5, the full variable domain is KAGVTQTPRYLIKTRGQQVTLSCSPISGHRSVSWYQQTPGQGLQFLFEYFSETQRNKGNFPGRFSGRQFSNSRSEMNVSTLELGDSALYLCASSLGVNYNQETQYFGPGTRLLVL.

The V and J genes are TRBV10-3 and TRBJ1-4; the D gene is possibly TRBD1 (5 bases). Deletions cut 6 bases from V and 4 bases from J, with 12 bases between. CDR3 length equals 14 residues. CDR1 and CDR2 (germline): ENHRY, SYGVKD. The CDR3, as DNA: TGTGCCATCAGACGAGGGGATGGTAATGAAAAACTGTTTTTT. Translation gives CAIRRGDGNEKLFF.

V gene TRBV6-5 combines with J gene TRBJ2-3; TRBD2 matches at 12 bases. CDR3 size: 15 residues. Germline V gene sequence: CDR1 MNHEY, CDR2 SVGAGI. V shed 6 bases, J shed 3 bases, and the junction held 4 bases outside the gene matches. The chain's CDR3 is CASRSGTSGTDTQYF. CDR3 sequence (DNA): TGTGCCAGCAGGTCCGGGACTAGCGGGACAGATACGCAGTATTTT.

CDR3: CASSTQGNTIYF. Here the CDR3 DNA reads TGTGCCAGTAGTACACAGGGAAACACCATATATTTT. The rearrangement uses TRBV19 and TRBJ1-3; no clear D gene. The CDR3 has 12 residues. V was shortened by 4 bases and J by 4 bases, with 5 bases between the two germline ends. Germline-derived CDR1 and CDR2 are LNHDA and SQIVND (reference sequence). Using reference TRBV19 and TRBJ1-3 for the parts outside the CDR3, the full variable domain is DGGITQSPKYLFRKEGQNVTLSCEQNLNHDAMYWYRQDPGQGLRLIYYSQIVNDFQKGDIAEGYSVSREKKESFPLTVTSAQKNPTAFYLCASSTQGNTIYFGEGSWLTVV.

This sequence joins TRBV5-1 and TRBJ2-5; TRBD1 is a possible D gene (5 bases). V lost 0 bases to trimming and J lost 2 bases, with 14 bases between them. The CDR3 contains 16 residues. Germline V gives CDR1 SGHRS, CDR2 YFSETQ. In DNA, the CDR3 is TGCGCCAGCAGCTTGGGAGACAGAAACATTCAAGAGACCCAGTACTTC. Amino acids: CASSLGDRNIQETQYF.

The chain links TRBV15 to TRBJ1-6, with unresolved D. Trimming removed 3 bases from V and 12 bases from J, with 9 bases in between. This CDR3 spans 12 amino acids. CDR1 is LNHNV and CDR2 is YYDKDF in the germline V gene (reference sequence). The chain's CDR3 is CATSSGVQPLHF. The CDR3, as DNA: TGTGCCACCAGCAGCGGCGTTCAACCCCTCCACTTT.